These 14 T cell receptor beta chains were all obtained from the same sample, sequenced in a study of T cell changes during pregnancy in multiple sclerosis. The method was immunoSEQ multiplex PCR; TCRdb's version includes in-frame clones alone and lacks a portion of them. The sample consists of about 43,000 clones, 75% to 90% of them appearing once. The specimen comprised peripheral blood, sampled in the second trimester of pregnancy. The receptors here all came from a female donor in good health, enrolled as a control in a pregnancy study.

This chain uses TRBV5-1 with TRBJ2-7; D uncertain. The CDR3 covers 12 residues. Per the germline V gene, CDR1 is SGHRS and CDR2 is YFSETQ. V was pared by 4 bases and J by 3 bases, with 8 bases between. CDR3 loop: CASSRGFYEQYF. CDR3 DNA sequence: TGCGCCAGCAGCCGTGGCTTCTACGAGCAGTACTTC.

This chain uses TRBV5-1 with TRBJ2-7; D is possibly TRBD2 (7 bases). The CDR3 is 15 amino acids. The germline V gene encodes CDR1 SGHRS and CDR2 YFSETQ. Trimming removed 4 bases from V and 3 bases from J, with 17 bases in between. The CDR3 DNA sequence: TGCGCCAGCAGCCGGAGGGGGGGAGGACACTACGAGCAGTACTTC. Its translation is CASSRRGGGHYEQYF. The whole variable domain, remainder taken from reference TRBV5-1 and TRBJ2-7, is KAGVTQTPRYLIKTRGQQVTLSCSPISGHRSVSWYQQTPGQGLQFLFEYFSETQRNKGNFPGRFSGRQFSNSRSEMNVSTLELGDSALYLCASSRRGGGHYEQYFGPGTRLTVT.

V is TRBV9 and J is TRBJ1-2; D not certain. Germline CDR1 is SGDLS and CDR2 is YYNGEE. Deletions cut 4 bases from V and 7 bases from J, with 20 bases between. The CDR3 extends over 15 amino acids. The CDR3, as DNA: TGTGCCAGCAGCCCCCCAGCCGCAGCGGTTGGTGGCTACACCTTC. Encoded protein: CASSPPAAAVGGYTF.

This rearrangement joins TRBV9 to TRBJ1-5; 7 bases agree with TRBD1. The CDR3 consists of 15 residues. Germline CDR1 is SGDLS and CDR2 is YYNGEE. V was clipped by 0 bases and J by 7 bases; unmatched bases: 7. DNA for the CDR3: TGTGCCAGCAGCGTAGGGCAGGGGGGTAAACAGCCCCAGCATTTT. It codes for CASSVGQGGKQPQHF.

The J gene is TRBJ2-3, the V gene TRBV7-9; 11 bases agree with TRBD1. Unmatched junction bases numbered 13, after V lost 5 bases and J lost 3 bases. CDR3 length equals 18 residues. CDR1 is SEHNR and CDR2 is FQNEAQ in the germline V gene (reference sequence). The CDR3 DNA reads TGTGCCAGCAGCCCTAGGGGACGGGACAGGGGGACTACAGATACGCAGTATTTT. It encodes CASSPRGRDRGTTDTQYF.

This clone was recorded only once. The chain recombines TRBV30 with TRBJ2-1; 7 bases are a match to TRBD2. CDR3 length: 13 residues. V dropped 2 bases and J dropped 5; count of bases not matched to a gene: 3. Germline V gives CDR1 GTSNPN, CDR2 SVGIG (reference sequence). The CDR3 DNA is TGTGCCTGGAGTTTAGCGGGCCACAATGAGCAGTTCTTC. It specifies CAWSLAGHNEQFF.

This clone appeared a few times. The chain combines TRBV6-4 with TRBJ2-1; 10 bases line up with TRBD2. Germline assignment: CDR1 MRHNA and CDR2 SNTAGT. The CDR3 consists of 15 residues. After removal of 0 bases from V and 6 bases from J, the junction contained 2 bases not matched to a gene. The CDR3 here is CASSDSAGGSNEQFF. The CDR3 DNA sequence: TGTGCCAGCAGTGACTCAGCGGGAGGGAGCAATGAGCAGTTCTTC.

The V call is TRBV7-2, the J call TRBJ1-1; no clear D. V lost 3 bases, J lost 2 bases, and 4 bases lay in between. CDR1 and CDR2 (germline): SGHTA, FQGNSA. The CDR3 is made up of 12 amino acids. This CDR3 reads CASSFGNTEAFF. For the CDR3, the DNA is TGTGCCAGCAGCTTTGGCAACACTGAAGCTTTCTTT.

V and J are TRBV19 and TRBJ2-1, with 9 bases that match TRBD2. Per germline, CDR1 LNHDA and CDR2 SQIVND (reference sequence). With V trimmed by 3 bases and J by 9 bases, 9 bases remained unmatched. This CDR3 spans 15 amino acids. The CDR3 coding sequence is TGTGCCAGTAGTATCAGCGCGGGAGGGCCGGGTGAGCAGTTCTTC. It is translated as CASSISAGGPGEQFF. Filled out from reference TRBV19 and TRBJ2-1, the complete variable domain reads DGGITQSPKYLFRKEGQNVTLSCEQNLNHDAMYWYRQDPGQGLRLIYYSQIVNDFQKGDIAEGYSVSREKKESFPLTVTSAQKNPTAFYLCASSISAGGPGEQFFGPGTRLTVL.

The gene calls are TRBV28 and TRBJ2-5; TRBD1 matches 7 bases. The CDR3 runs 15 residues. The V segment lost 3 bases and the J segment 6 bases; nucleotides outside the gene matches: 10. Looked up from germline, CDR1 is MDHEN and CDR2 is SYDVKM. The CDR3 nucleotides read TGTGCCAGCAGTTTTGACAGGGTTTTAAAGAAGACCCAGTACTTC. Protein: CASSFDRVLKKTQYF.

The chain recombines TRBV6-1 with TRBJ2-3; TRBD2 matches at 8 bases. The CDR3 covers 16 residues. The germline V gene has CDR1 MNHNS and CDR2 SASEGT. V lost 3 bases to trimming and J lost 4 bases; unmatched junction nucleotides: 9. The CDR3 DNA is TGTGCCAGCAGTGAGCGGGCTAGCGGGTTCGCAGATACGCAGTATTTT. Encoded protein: CASSERASGFADTQYF.

The chain has TRBV6-4 and TRBJ2-1; 9 bases align to TRBD1. The germline V gene encodes CDR1 MRHNA and CDR2 SNTAGT. Trimming at V came to 2 bases and at J to 4 bases, leaving 3 bases not matched to a gene. The CDR3 is 15 residues long. The CDR3 DNA is TGTGCCAGCAGTGACGGGGGACAGGGTTACAATGAGCAGTTCTTC. Amino acid sequence: CASSDGGQGYNEQFF.

The chain carries TRBV19 and TRBJ2-3; tentative D call: TRBD2 (5 bases). CDR3 size: 14 residues. The germline V and J ends were trimmed by 3 bases and 5 bases, with 12 bases remaining between them. Per the germline V gene, CDR1 is LNHDA and CDR2 is SQIVND (reference sequence). CDR3 loop: CASSISGGGDTQYF. The CDR3, as DNA: TGTGCCAGTAGTATCTCTGGAGGAGGAGATACGCAGTATTTT.

The chain carries TRBV2 and TRBJ1-1; maybe TRBD1 (5 bases). The CDR3 has 14 residues. CDR1 is SNHLY, CDR2 FYNNEI, per germline. Trimming removed 2 bases from V and 3 bases from J, with 10 bases in between. The CDR3: CASSEPRVDTEAFF. DNA for the CDR3: TGTGCCAGCAGTGAACCCAGGGTAGACACTGAAGCTTTCTTT.